This TCR beta chain was identified during a study of blood T cell repertoires in COVID-19. In the study overall: Samples came from the United States, Italy and Spain, spanning acute and convalescent COVID-19. Sources were T cells, B-cell-depleted T cells, or PBMCs; the material itself was cDNA or gDNA.

Authors' data handling: Amplified reference gene primers provided the basis for estimating nucleated cell counts. The table came from immunoSEQ multiplex PCR; TCRdb's copy has only in-frame clones and leaves some out. The DNA was the basis for D and trimming; V, J and clone size are from that table. This sample has fewer than 150,000 clones, with 88% found just once. The V gene's germline CDR1 is SGHNT and CDR2 YYREEE (reference sequence). The CDR3 is 15 residues long. Trimming pared 4 bases from V and 6 bases from J, leaving 16 bases between. This chain connects TRBV5-4 to TRBJ2-2; weak D call: TRBD2 (6 bases). The source material was peripheral blood. This clonotype was sampled from a woman in her forties or fifties with active or convalescent COVID-19. CDR3 nucleotides: TGTGCCAGCAGCCCGTTCGGGAGTAGGGCCGGGGAGCTGTTTTTT. It yields the protein CASSPFGSRAGELFF.